A single sample is the source of the 22 T cell receptor beta chains below, sequenced in a study of T cell changes during pregnancy in multiple sclerosis. The data were produced by immunoSEQ multiplex PCR, yet TCRdb's version contains in-frame clones alone and is incomplete. The sample records roughly 110,000 clones, around nine tenths being singletons. The sequencing used peripheral blood, collected in the third trimester of pregnancy. The receptors here all came from a female donor with multiple sclerosis, enrolled in a pregnancy study.

The rearrangement links TRBV28 to TRBJ2-5; 14 bases are shared with TRBD2. In germline, CDR1 is MDHEN, CDR2 SYDVKM. This CDR3 spans 18 amino acids. The junction had 12 bases not matched to a gene; V was cut back by 4 bases and J by 5 bases. CDR3 coding DNA: TGTGCCAGCAGTTCACACCTCGGGACTAGCGGGAGCGGGGAGACCCAGTACTTC. Translated: CASSSHLGTSGSGETQYF.

The chain links TRBV30 to TRBJ1-5; D not resolved. Germline V gene data show CDR1 as GTSNPN and CDR2 as SVGIG (reference sequence). The V gene lost 0 bases and the J gene lost 1 base, with 10 bases spanning the gap. The CDR3 has 15 amino acids. This CDR3 is CAWSVGGYSNQPQHF. The CDR3 DNA reads as TGTGCCTGGAGTGTTGGAGGGTACAGCAATCAGCCCCAGCATTTT.

The chain combines TRBV5-6 with TRBJ2-2, with TRBD2 matching 9 bases. Germline trimming cut 4 bases from V and 1 base from J; bases unmatched to any gene: 11. CDR1 and CDR2 from the germline V gene are SGHDT and YYEEEE. The CDR3 spans 18 residues. In DNA, the CDR3 is TGTGCCAGCAGCCTAGGGACTAGCAGACTGATGAACACCGGGGAGCTGTTTTTT. Protein sequence: CASSLGTSRLMNTGELFF.

The chain carries TRBV4-1 and TRBJ1-4; D remains unclear. Germline values: CDR1 MGHRA, CDR2 YSYEKL. V was trimmed by 11 bases and J by 0 bases, leaving 13 bases between them. This CDR3 contains 14 residues. CDR3 sequence reads: CASGGFATNEKLFF. CDR3 bases: TGCGCCTCGGGAGGATTTGCAACTAATGAAAAACTGTTTTTT.

This clone appeared a single time. This rearrangement joins TRBV10-3 to TRBJ1-1; the D is unclear. Germline CDR1 ENHRY, CDR2 SYGVKD. The CDR3 runs to 14 residues. V was shortened by 6 bases and J by 4 bases, with 15 bases between the two germline ends. This CDR3 is CAIRQHLSGTEAFF. The CDR3 region has the DNA TGTGCCATCAGACAACACCTTTCGGGCACTGAAGCTTTCTTT.

V and J are TRBV18 and TRBJ2-1, with D maybe TRBD2 (5 bases). Trimming pared 3 bases from V and 6 bases from J, leaving 12 bases between. The V gene's germline CDR1 is KGHSH and CDR2 LQKENI. The CDR3 length is 14 residues. CDR3 DNA sequence: TGTGCCAGCTCACCGGAGCTAGCATCCAATGAGCAGTTCTTC. It is translated as CASSPELASNEQFF.

This rearrangement joins TRBV9 to TRBJ1-4; 8 bases align to TRBD1. This CDR3 region has 16 residues. The germline V gene encodes CDR1 SGDLS and CDR2 YYNGEE. V gave up 4 bases and J gave up 7 bases; unmatched junction bases: 12. CDR3 bases: TGTGCCAGCAGCCCTCGACAGGGGATGAAGAGTGAAAAACTGTTTTTT. It translates to CASSPRQGMKSEKLFF.

V gene TRBV4-2 combines with J gene TRBJ2-7; D is perhaps TRBD2 (6 bases). There are 16 residues in the CDR3. Germline V CDR1 and CDR2: LGHNA, YNFKEQ. The V gene lost 5 bases and the J gene lost 0 bases, with 17 bases spanning the gap. The CDR3 sequence is CASSEKGLLSSYEQYF. CDR3 coding DNA: TGTGCCAGCAGCGAAAAGGGACTTTTAAGCTCCTACGAGCAGTACTTC.

This chain links TRBV7-6 with TRBJ2-7, with 7 bases matching TRBD1. The CDR3 contains 14 residues. V shed 5 bases, J shed 0 bases, and the junction held 4 bases outside the gene matches. Germline V CDR1 and CDR2: SGHVS, FNYEAQ. CDR3 nucleotides: TGTGCCAGCAGCCCGACAGGGAACTCCTACGAGCAGTACTTC. The encoded protein is CASSPTGNSYEQYF.

The chain joins TRBV28 to TRBJ2-7; D ambiguous. Germline V gene sequence: CDR1 MDHEN, CDR2 SYDVKM. Trimming left V 5 bases short and J 2 bases short, with 4 bases between. This CDR3 comprises 11 residues. The DNA for the CDR3 is TGTGCCAGCAGTCCGGCCTACGAGCAGTACTTC. It is translated as CASSPAYEQYF.

The chain uses TRBV13 and TRBJ2-1; 9 bases fit TRBD2. The CDR3 sequence is 19 residues long. Germline loops: CDR1 PRHDT, CDR2 FYEKMQ (reference sequence). V lost 1 base and J lost 0; bases outside the gene matches: 10. CDR3 sequence reads: CASSLVSSGALSSYNEQFF. As DNA, the CDR3 is TGTGCCAGCAGCTTAGTTTCTAGCGGGGCCCTTAGCTCCTACAATGAGCAGTTCTTC.

The V and J genes are TRBV11-3 and TRBJ2-5; 12 bases agree with TRBD1. J gave up 7 bases and V 5 bases, and 2 bases lay outside the gene matches. This CDR3 has 13 residues. The germline V gene has CDR1 SGHNT and CDR2 YENEEA. The CDR3 loop is CASSRDRGLTQYF. In nucleotides, the CDR3 is TGTGCCAGCAGCCGGGACAGGGGGCTGACCCAGTACTTC.

This chain joins TRBV5-1 and TRBJ2-1; 11 positions match TRBD1. Per germline, CDR1 SGHRS and CDR2 YFSETQ. The J segment lost 5 bases and the V segment lost 0 bases, leaving 1 base of the junction unmatched. This CDR3 comprises 15 residues. The CDR3 loop is CASSLAGQGDNEQFF. The CDR3 DNA reads as TGCGCCAGCAGCTTGGCGGGACAGGGGGACAATGAGCAGTTCTTC. Variable domain in full (rest from reference TRBV5-1 and TRBJ2-1): KAGVTQTPRYLIKTRGQQVTLSCSPISGHRSVSWYQQTPGQGLQFLFEYFSETQRNKGNFPGRFSGRQFSNSRSEMNVSTLELGDSALYLCASSLAGQGDNEQFFGPGTRLTVL.

The chain joins TRBV7-3 to TRBJ1-1; possibly TRBD1 for D (5 bases). Germline values: CDR1 SGHTA, CDR2 FQGTGA. CDR3 length: 13 residues. The V end was cut by 1 base, the J end by 3 bases, with 6 bases between. CDR3 region: CASSLKGYTEAFF. The CDR3 DNA reads TGTGCCAGCAGCTTAAAGGGGTACACTGAAGCTTTCTTT.

The chain employs TRBV19 and TRBJ1-5; D is unclear. The CDR3 runs to 12 residues. Trimming took 4 bases from V and 4 from J, leaving 5 bases between them. Per germline, CDR1 LNHDA and CDR2 SQIVND (reference sequence). The CDR3 DNA is TGTGCCAGTAGTAGGCCGAATCAGCCCCAGCATTTT. Translation: CASSRPNQPQHF.

The chain has TRBV2 and TRBJ1-2; perhaps TRBD1 as D (5 bases). From germline, CDR1 is SNHLY and CDR2 FYNNEI. V lost 4 bases and J lost 2, with 8 bases in between. CDR3 length: 13 amino acids. The CDR3 DNA reads TGTGCCAGCAGTGCTCGACAGAACTATGGCTACACCTTC. This encodes CASSARQNYGYTF. The full variable domain, its missing parts supplied by reference TRBV2 and TRBJ1-2, is EPEVTQTPSHQVTQMGQEVILRCVPISNHLYFYWYRQILGQKVEFLVSFYNNEISEKSEIFDDQFSVERPDGSNFTLKIRSTKLEDSAMYFCASSARQNYGYTFGSGTRLTVV.

J is TRBJ2-5 and V is TRBV5-4; 14 positions agree with TRBD2. V shed 0 bases, J shed 5 bases, and the junction held 3 bases outside the gene matches. The CDR3 consists of 16 residues. The V gene's germline CDR1 is SGHNT and CDR2 YYREEE (reference sequence). CDR3 bases: TGTGCCAGCAGCTTGGGGACTAGCGGGAGGTCGGAGACCCAGTACTTC. Protein product: CASSLGTSGRSETQYF.

This chain joins TRBV5-1 and TRBJ2-7; the match to TRBD1 covers 7 bases. The J segment lost 2 bases and the V segment lost 4 bases, leaving 9 bases of the junction unmatched. Per germline, CDR1 SGHRS and CDR2 YFSETQ. This CDR3 has 15 residues. CDR3 region: CASSLEGQAPYEQYF. The CDR3 region has the DNA TGCGCCAGCAGCCTGGAAGGACAGGCCCCCTACGAGCAGTACTTC.

This clone has just one count. The chain combines TRBV11-2 with TRBJ1-2; the D gene is possibly TRBD1 (6 bases). The germline V gene has CDR1 SGHAT and CDR2 FQNNGV. The CDR3 runs to 15 residues. V was clipped by 3 bases and J by 7 bases, with 18 bases between them. As DNA, the CDR3 is TGTGCCAGCAGCTTGTTTACAGGGTCCCCAACTGGCTACACCTTC. Its protein is CASSLFTGSPTGYTF. The whole variable domain, remainder taken from reference TRBV11-2 and TRBJ1-2, is EAGVAQSPRYKIIEKRQSVAFWCNPISGHATLYWYQQILGQGPKLLIQFQNNGVVDDSQLPKDRFSAERLKGVDSTLKIQPAKLEDSAVYLCASSLFTGSPTGYTFGSGTRLTVV.

The rearrangement joins TRBV30 to TRBJ1-3; 7 nucleotides agree with TRBD1. The CDR3 length is 13 residues. Trimming removed 4 bases from V and 7 bases from J; junction bases left unmatched: 7. Germline CDR1 reads GTSNPN; CDR2 reads SVGIG (reference sequence). CDR3 amino acids: CAWKETGWNTIYF. The DNA of the CDR3 is TGTGCCTGGAAGGAGACAGGGTGGAACACCATATATTTT.

The chain is built from TRBV27 and TRBJ1-1; D not resolved. This CDR3 has 14 amino acids. CDR1 is MNHEY and CDR2 is SMNVEV in the germline V gene (reference sequence). The V and J ends lost 2 bases and 2 bases respectively, with 9 bases between them. CDR3 coding DNA: TGTGCCAGCAGTTTAACCCACCTAAACACTGAAGCTTTCTTT. It encodes CASSLTHLNTEAFF.

The chain recombines TRBV10-2 with TRBJ2-5, with TRBD2 matching 7 bases. The CDR3 is 15 residues long. Trimming took 3 bases from V and 11 from J; bases not matched to a gene: 15. Germline loops: CDR1 WSHSY, CDR2 SAAADI. For the CDR3, the DNA is TGCGCCAGCAGTGAAGAAGGCGGGAGTGTGGGGGAGCAGTACTTC. Translation: CASSEEGGSVGEQYF.